This TCR beta chain was sequenced in a study of neoadjuvant anti-PD-1 for oral cavity cancer (dated by TCRdb to about 2021). Describing the broader study: Before undergoing curative-intent surgical resection, most patients got three to four biweekly nivolumab doses at 3 mg/kg. Patients who did not progress were given a fourth nivolumab dose at about day 43 and had definitive surgical resection on days 50-56. Patients with complete response, partial response or stable disease by RECIST 1.1 were defined as responders, whereas patients with progression were defined as non-responders. The parent correlative cohort had 12 patients and a response rate of about 31%. What the work shows at the level of the full study, not this receptor alone: The TCR analyses had only a few patients in each response group, and the authors called for validation in larger cohorts. A higher pretreatment blood Treg/Th17 ratio correlated with both higher pretreatment blood TCRbeta clonality and lower post-treatment tumor TCRbeta clonality. Within PBMCs, T cell clonality (Gini index) was significantly higher in non-responders than responders after neoadjuvant nivolumab.

According to the study, the label for this sample's time point signals: before neoadjuvant nivolumab. The patients had newly diagnosed stage II-IVA oral cavity squamous cell carcinoma and had not received any prior systemic or radiation treatment. The cohort was composed of patients with HPV-negative, locally advanced oral cavity squamous cell carcinoma. Peripheral blood mononuclear cells were analyzed directly, without maintenance or expansion in culture. Samples were obtained from a longitudinal correlative study of a single-arm phase II trial of neoadjuvant nivolumab in oral cavity squamous cell carcinoma. Subject-matched pre- and post-treatment PBMCs and tumors from three responders and three non-responders were subjected to genomic DNA-based TCRbeta sequencing. Peripheral blood mononuclear cells were drawn once before nivolumab treatment and a second time after treatment, when surgery took place. The Maxwell RSC DNA from Cells kit was used to extract genomic DNA from PBMCs.

For deep sequencing, PBMC libraries mostly used roughly 470 ng of input genomic DNA, with six replicates for each sample. The immunoSEQ hsTCRbeta kit was used to prepare TCRbeta libraries according to the manufacturer's instructions. An Illumina NovaSeq 6000 S4 flow cell was used to sequence the final libraries, which had first been combined to 3 nM. On the study's bioinformatics: Raw data preprocessing and quality control were performed with the immunoSEQ Analyzer. The analysis was limited to productive rearrangements, and each clonotype was defined by a unique CDR3 amino acid sequence. Repertoire clonality was estimated as the Gini-Simpson index, which was computed with the R package tcR. Student's t test was used to compare Gini indices, and Pearson correlation was used to assess associations with tumor size change. In TCRdb, the immuneACCESS table is reduced to in-frame sequences with V and J assigned. These tables do not hold every clone; where another copy was compared, an unresolved V gene accounts for under half, and the others remain unexplained. For V, J and clone size, that table is used; D and trimming come from the DNA. This sample has 10,000 to 15,000 clones in its table, and around 60% of those were observed once. The ten biggest clones cover approximately 2% of the sample.

Of note for this clone: The clone's antigen remains unknown. No qualities accompany the bases; no much larger clone lies one base away.

CDR1 SGHAT and CDR2 FQNNGV were looked up in the germline V gene. V loses 4 bases of germline sequence and J loses 10 bases, and the interval between the two ends is 11 bases. Measured from the cysteine to the phenylalanine, the CDR3 is 13 residues long. Only the CDR3 DNA is retained, 39 bases long and in frame from the first base. Source: PBMCs, taken before nivolumab (anti-PD-1) treatment. The sequence joins TRBV11-2 to TRBJ1-6, with a weak D call of TRBD1 (6 bases match). This TCR derives from a person between 40 and 85 years old with oral cavity squamous cell carcinoma. Here is the DNA: TGTGCCAGCAGCTCTCAGGGGAGCTCACCCCTCCACTTT. Its translation reads: CASSSQGSSPLHF. Here the CDR3 is joined to the reference TRBV11-2 and TRBJ1-6 genes, and the full variable domain is: EAGVAQSPRYKIIEKRQSVAFWCNPISGHATLYWYQQILGQGPKLLIQFQNNGVVDDSQLPKDRFSAERLKGVDSTLKIQPAKLEDSAVYLCASSSQGSSPLHFGNGTRLTVT.